These 17 T cell receptor beta chains originate from one sample sequenced in a study of radiation and T cells in renal cell carcinoma. Time point here: blood 2 weeks post-SBRT. Treatment described: 15 Gy SBRT to primary tumor, nephrectomy 4 weeks later. Here immunoSEQ multiplex PCR was the method, and the copy in TCRdb shows in-frame clones only, minus some. The sample shows about 49,000 clones, 80% of them seen only once. The input for sequencing was blood, taken from a patient whose treatment included radiotherapy and nephrectomy. The receptors come from a woman in her sixties or seventies with renal cell carcinoma.

The chain recombines TRBV7-3 with TRBJ2-2, with D perhaps assigned TRBD1 or TRBD2 (5 bases each). The V end was cut by 9 bases, the J end by 0 bases, with 11 bases between. This CDR3 contains 14 residues. Germline V gene sequence: CDR1 SGHTA, CDR2 FQGTGA. CDR3 in DNA: TGTGCCAGTAGTGGGGGAGCGAACACCGGGGAGCTGTTTTTT. Translated: CASSGGANTGELFF.

This chain links TRBV6-1 with TRBJ1-1; D remains ambiguous. Germline loops: CDR1 MNHNS, CDR2 SASEGT. V lost 2 bases, J lost 5 bases, and 15 bases lay in between. CDR3 length equals 15 residues. The CDR3 region has the DNA TGTGCCAGCAGTGAAAGATCAGGTACCCGTACTGAAGCTTTCTTT. Protein product: CASSERSGTRTEAFF.

This clone was picked up a small number of times. The J gene is TRBJ2-5, the V gene TRBV9, with D tentatively TRBD1 (6 bases). Trimming pared 0 bases from V and 3 bases from J, leaving 18 bases between. This CDR3 is built from 17 residues. Germline assignment: CDR1 SGDLS and CDR2 YYNGEE. CDR3 nucleotides: TGTGCCAGCAGCGTAGGGGGGCGTCCCGAGCCCAAAGAGACCCAGTACTTC. As protein: CASSVGGRPEPKETQYF.

This clone was detected once. The chain is built from TRBV5-6 and TRBJ2-5; 10 bases agree with TRBD2. The germline V gene encodes CDR1 SGHDT and CDR2 YYEEEE. V was clipped by 0 bases and J by 4 bases; unmatched bases: 3. This CDR3 is 15 amino acids long. CDR3 in amino acids: CASSLGTSGGETQYF. In nucleotides, the CDR3 is TGTGCCAGCAGCTTGGGGACTAGCGGCGGAGAGACCCAGTACTTC.

CDR3 nucleotide sequence: TGCGCCAGCAGCCCCCGGACAGGGGGCGAGGGTGAAAAACTGTTTTTT. Protein sequence: CASSPRTGGEGEKLFF. This sequence joins TRBV5-1 and TRBJ1-4; the match to TRBD1 covers 11 bases. Trimming removed 4 bases from V and 7 bases from J; junction bases left unmatched: 9. Germline values: CDR1 SGHRS, CDR2 YFSETQ. The CDR3 is 16 residues long.

This sequence joins TRBV5-6 and TRBJ1-3; the D is unclear. The germline V gene has CDR1 SGHDT and CDR2 YYEEEE. V was pared by 1 base and J by 0 bases, with 5 bases between. There are 14 residues in the CDR3. CDR3: CASSLPNSGNTIYF. In DNA form, the CDR3 reads TGTGCCAGCAGCTTGCCCAACTCTGGAAACACCATATATTTT.

The chain couples TRBV6-1 to TRBJ1-1; D ambiguous. This CDR3 has 15 amino acids. V was pared by 2 bases and J by 5 bases, with 15 bases between. Germline lookup yields CDR1 MNHNS and CDR2 SASEGT. The CDR3 DNA reads as TGTGCCAGCAGTGAACACCTGGGTTTGGGGACTGAAGCTTTCTTT. It codes for CASSEHLGLGTEAFF.

The gene calls are TRBV5-1 and TRBJ2-6; 9 positions match TRBD1. Trimming removed 4 bases from V and 1 base from J; junction bases left unmatched: 3. Germline values: CDR1 SGHRS, CDR2 YFSETQ. The CDR3 runs 16 residues. The CDR3 bases are TGCGCCAGCAGCCCAGGGACAGGGTCTGGGGCCAACGTCCTGACTTTC. Translating it yields CASSPGTGSGANVLTF.

This rearrangement joins TRBV9 to TRBJ2-7, with TRBD1 matching over 9 bases. The CDR3 loop spans 14 amino acids. Losses at the gene ends were 4 bases for V and 5 bases for J; bases not matched to a gene: 7. CDR1 SGDLS and CDR2 YYNGEE come from the germline V gene. The CDR3 nucleotides are TGTGCCAGCAGCCCACGGGACAGGGAACACGAGCAGTACTTC. This codes for CASSPRDREHEQYF.

The rearrangement uses TRBV19 and TRBJ1-1; D is perhaps TRBD1 (5 bases). The V end was cut by 1 base, the J end by 1 base, with 13 bases between. The length of the CDR3 is 16 residues. Germline V CDR1 and CDR2: LNHDA, SQIVND (reference sequence). This CDR3 reads CASSIGGDGPNTEAFF. The CDR3 region has the DNA TGTGCCAGTAGTATAGGGGGGGACGGCCCGAACACTGAAGCTTTCTTT.

V usage is TRBV4-2 and J usage is TRBJ1-3; D not resolved. This CDR3 region has 16 residues. Looked up from germline, CDR1 is LGHNA and CDR2 is YNFKEQ. V gave up 0 bases and J gave up 4 bases, with 13 bases separating them. For the CDR3, the DNA is TGTGCCAGCAGCCAAGAGCAGGCGAAGGGAGGAAACACCATATATTTT. Amino acids: CASSQEQAKGGNTIYF.

The chain links TRBV7-9 to TRBJ2-3; 8 bases line up with TRBD2. The CDR3 consists of 14 residues. Per germline, CDR1 SEHNR and CDR2 FQNEAQ (reference sequence). V lost 8 bases, J lost 4 bases, and 8 bases stayed unmatched. CDR3 loop: CASGGTRGADTQYF. The CDR3 region has the DNA TGTGCCAGCGGCGGGACTAGGGGGGCAGATACGCAGTATTTT.

This chain links TRBV27 with TRBJ2-1, with D possibly being TRBD1 or TRBD2 (7 bases each). The germline CDR1 and CDR2 sequences are MNHEY and SMNVEV (reference sequence). V lost 1 base and J 7 bases, leaving 11 bases between the germline ends. This CDR3 contains 14 residues. In DNA, the CDR3 is TGTGCCAGCAGTTTATGGCAGGGGGGGAATGAGCAGTTCTTC. Protein product: CASSLWQGGNEQFF.

This clone has more than one count but fewer than ten. The genes are TRBV18 and TRBJ2-3, with no clear D. Germline CDR1 is KGHSH and CDR2 is LQKENI. CDR3 size: 14 residues. V was trimmed by 0 bases and J by 1 base, leaving 5 bases between them. CDR3: CASSPPVGTDTQYF. For the CDR3, the DNA is TGTGCCAGCTCACCACCTGTGGGCACAGATACGCAGTATTTT.

The rearrangement links TRBV19 to TRBJ1-6, with unresolved D. The CDR3 spans 14 residues. Trimming shortened V by 3 bases and J by 7 bases, and 10 bases separated the two germline ends. Looked up from germline, CDR1 is LNHDA and CDR2 is SQIVND (reference sequence). The CDR3 bases are TGTGCCAGTAGTATCAAGGGAGGGAATTCACCCCTCCACTTT. Its protein product is CASSIKGGNSPLHF.

This clone was seen more than once but under ten times. The chain carries TRBV2 and TRBJ2-1; D is uncertain. V lost 4 bases to trimming and J lost 9 bases, with 4 bases between them. The CDR3 covers 10 residues. CDR1 and CDR2 from the germline V gene are SNHLY and FYNNEI. CDR3 residues: CASSAPEQFF. For the CDR3, the DNA is TGTGCCAGCAGTGCGCCTGAGCAGTTCTTC.

V is TRBV18 and J is TRBJ2-3; TRBD1 matches 8 bases. The CDR3 consists of 12 residues. The germline V gene has CDR1 KGHSH and CDR2 LQKENI. V lost 6 bases and J lost 14; bases outside the gene matches: 10. CDR3 sequence: CASSLGQGDLYF. CDR3 in DNA: TGTGCCAGCTCCCTCGGACAGGGAGATTTGTATTTT.